Below, 6 T cell receptor beta chains from the same sample are listed, as sequenced in a study of memory CD4+ T cells and cytomegalovirus serostatus. The sort gate was single viable CD3+CD4+CD8-CD45RO+ cells for memory CD4+ T cells. Some clones are missing from TCRdb's copy, which holds only in-frame ones; the method was immunoSEQ multiplex PCR. The repertoire has about 96,000 clones, about four fifths of them found once; the top ten carry less than 4.5%. Material for sequencing was memory CD4+ T cells from blood. The source is an adult in good health and CMV-seropositive.

This CDR3 reads CASSSTAGGEQYF. Here the CDR3 DNA reads TGTGCCAGCAGTTCTACCGCTGGAGGGGAGCAGTACTTC. This rearrangement joins TRBV27 to TRBJ2-7; tentatively, D is TRBD2 (6 bases). The germline V gene encodes CDR1 MNHEY and CDR2 SMNVEV (reference sequence). CDR3 length equals 13 residues. Trimming removed 4 bases at V and 7 bases at J, with 14 bases between.

J is TRBJ1-1 and V is TRBV5-4; D gene ambiguous. The CDR3 is 14 amino acids. V was cut by 7 bases and J by 3 bases, with 16 bases left in between. The germline CDR1 and CDR2 sequences are SGHNT and YYREEE (reference sequence). The chain's CDR3 is CASGLSYVDTEAFF. CDR3 coding DNA: TGTGCCAGCGGACTCTCTTACGTCGACACTGAAGCTTTCTTT.

The chain has TRBV2 and TRBJ1-2; no definite D call. CDR3 length: 12 amino acids. Per the germline V gene, CDR1 is SNHLY and CDR2 is FYNNEI. V shed 8 bases and J shed 6 bases, with 13 bases lying between them. Here the CDR3 DNA reads TGTGCCAGCTTAACTCTAGGGAATGGCTACACCTTC. Encoded protein: CASLTLGNGYTF. Using reference TRBV2 and TRBJ1-2 for the parts outside the CDR3, the full variable domain is EPEVTQTPSHQVTQMGQEVILRCVPISNHLYFYWYRQILGQKVEFLVSFYNNEISEKSEIFDDQFSVERPDGSNFTLKIRSTKLEDSAMYFCASLTLGNGYTFGSGTRLTVV.

The J gene is TRBJ2-7, the V gene TRBV2; TRBD1 is a possible D gene (6 bases). The CDR3 has 14 amino acids. CDR1 SNHLY and CDR2 FYNNEI come from the germline V gene. V was cut by 7 bases and J by 3 bases, with 16 bases left in between. CDR3 in amino acids: CASMDRIINYEQYF. The CDR3 DNA sequence: TGTGCCAGCATGGACAGAATAATAAACTACGAGCAGTACTTC. The complete variable domain, with remaining parts taken from reference TRBV2 and TRBJ2-7, reads EPEVTQTPSHQVTQMGQEVILRCVPISNHLYFYWYRQILGQKVEFLVSFYNNEISEKSEIFDDQFSVERPDGSNFTLKIRSTKLEDSAMYFCASMDRIINYEQYFGPGTRLTVT.

J is TRBJ1-1 and V is TRBV29-1; TRBD1 aligns across 8 bases. The CDR3 is 14 residues long. Germline V gives CDR1 SQVTM, CDR2 ANQGSEA. Trimming at V came to 3 bases and at J to 5 bases, leaving 8 bases not matched to a gene. DNA of the CDR3: TGCAGCGTTGAGAACGCGGGACAGGCGACTGAAGCTTTCTTT. It yields the protein CSVENAGQATEAFF.

The chain employs TRBV19 and TRBJ2-5; 11 bases line up with TRBD2. In germline, CDR1 is LNHDA, CDR2 SQIVND (reference sequence). CDR3 size: 16 residues. Unmatched junction bases numbered 10, after V lost 8 bases and J lost 2 bases. The CDR3: CASGLSGRAGQETQYF. DNA of the CDR3: TGTGCCAGTGGACTTAGCGGGAGGGCCGGGCAAGAGACCCAGTACTTC.